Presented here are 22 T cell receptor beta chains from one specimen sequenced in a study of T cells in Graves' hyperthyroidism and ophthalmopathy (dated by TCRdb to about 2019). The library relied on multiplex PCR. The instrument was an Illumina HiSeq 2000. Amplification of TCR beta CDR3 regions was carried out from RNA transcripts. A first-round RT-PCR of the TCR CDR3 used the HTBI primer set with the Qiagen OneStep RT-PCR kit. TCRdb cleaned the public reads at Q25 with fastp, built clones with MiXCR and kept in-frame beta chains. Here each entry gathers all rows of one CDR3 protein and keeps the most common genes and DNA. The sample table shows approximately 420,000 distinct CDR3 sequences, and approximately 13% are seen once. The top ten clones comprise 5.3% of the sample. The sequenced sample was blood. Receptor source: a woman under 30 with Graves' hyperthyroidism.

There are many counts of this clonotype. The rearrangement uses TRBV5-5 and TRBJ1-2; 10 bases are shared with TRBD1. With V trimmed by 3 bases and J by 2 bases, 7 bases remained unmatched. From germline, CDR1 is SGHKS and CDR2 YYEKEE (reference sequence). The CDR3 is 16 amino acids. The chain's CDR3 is CASSSGTGAKNYGYTF. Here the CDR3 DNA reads TGTGCCAGCAGCTCGGGGACAGGGGCGAAAAACTATGGCTACACCTTC.

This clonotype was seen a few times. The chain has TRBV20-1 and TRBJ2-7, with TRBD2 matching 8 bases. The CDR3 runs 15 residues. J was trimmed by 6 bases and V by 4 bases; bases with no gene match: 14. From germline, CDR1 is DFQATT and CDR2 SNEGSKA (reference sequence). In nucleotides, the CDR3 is TGCAGTGCTACCGAATTCAGCGGGAGAGCGCGCGAGCAGTACTTC. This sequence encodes CSATEFSGRAREQYF.

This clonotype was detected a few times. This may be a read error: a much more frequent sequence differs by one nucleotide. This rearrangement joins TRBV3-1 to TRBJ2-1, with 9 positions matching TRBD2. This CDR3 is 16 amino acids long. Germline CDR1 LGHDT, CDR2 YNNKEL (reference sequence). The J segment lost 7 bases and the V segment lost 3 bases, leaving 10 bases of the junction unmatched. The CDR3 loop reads CASSQGASGTTNEQFF. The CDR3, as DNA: TGTGCCAGCAGCCAGGGGGCTAGCGGGACCACTAATGAGCAGTTCTTC.

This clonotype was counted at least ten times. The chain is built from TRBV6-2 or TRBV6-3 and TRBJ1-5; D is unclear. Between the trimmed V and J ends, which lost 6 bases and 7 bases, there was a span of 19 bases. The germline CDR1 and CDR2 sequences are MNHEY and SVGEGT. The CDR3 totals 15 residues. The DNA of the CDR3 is TGTGCCAGCAGCCTTGAAAGAAGGTCTTCGCAGCCCCAGCATTTT. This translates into CASSLERRSSQPQHF.

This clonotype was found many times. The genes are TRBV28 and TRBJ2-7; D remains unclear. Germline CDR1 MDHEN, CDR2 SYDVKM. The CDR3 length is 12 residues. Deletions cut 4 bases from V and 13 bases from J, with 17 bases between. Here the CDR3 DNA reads TGTGCCAGCAGTTCCCGAGCTCCTGGCGGTTACTTC. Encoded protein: CASSSRAPGGYF.

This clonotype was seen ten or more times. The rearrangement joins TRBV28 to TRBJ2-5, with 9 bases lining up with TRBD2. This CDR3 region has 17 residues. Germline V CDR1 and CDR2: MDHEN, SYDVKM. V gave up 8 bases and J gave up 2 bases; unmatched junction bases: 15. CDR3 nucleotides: TGTGCCAGCGGTGGGAGTGTAGCGGGAGTGTATCAAGAGACCCAGTACTTC. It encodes CASGGSVAGVYQETQYF.

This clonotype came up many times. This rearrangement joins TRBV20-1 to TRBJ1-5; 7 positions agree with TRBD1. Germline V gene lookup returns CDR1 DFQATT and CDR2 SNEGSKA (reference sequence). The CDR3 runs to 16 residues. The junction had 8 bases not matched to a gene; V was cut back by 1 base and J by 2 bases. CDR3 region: CSARVTGSGGNQPQHF. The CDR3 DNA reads TGCAGTGCTAGAGTGACAGGGTCGGGCGGCAATCAGCCCCAGCATTTT.

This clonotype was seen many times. As DNA, the CDR3 is TGTGCCAGCAGTGGTGGACAGGGAGATAACGGAAACATTCAGTACTTC. This translates into CASSGGQGDNGNIQYF. The chain links TRBV6-1 to TRBJ2-4; TRBD1 matches 8 bases. The CDR3 extends over 16 amino acids. J gave up 6 bases and V 4 bases, and 11 bases lay outside the gene matches. Germline V lookup: CDR1 MNHNS, CDR2 SASEGT.

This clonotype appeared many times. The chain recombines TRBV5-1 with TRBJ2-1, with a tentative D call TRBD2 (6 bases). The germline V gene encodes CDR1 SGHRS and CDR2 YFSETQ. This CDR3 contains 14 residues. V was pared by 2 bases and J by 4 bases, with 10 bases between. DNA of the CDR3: TGCGCCAGCAGCTTAGAAGGACTATACAATGAGCAGTTCTTC. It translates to CASSLEGLYNEQFF.

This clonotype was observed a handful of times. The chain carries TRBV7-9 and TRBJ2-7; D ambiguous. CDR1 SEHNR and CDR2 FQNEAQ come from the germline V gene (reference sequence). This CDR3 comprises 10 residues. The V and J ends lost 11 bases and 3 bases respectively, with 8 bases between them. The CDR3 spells CASANYEQYF. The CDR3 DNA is TGTGCCTCAGCGAACTACGAGCAGTACTTC. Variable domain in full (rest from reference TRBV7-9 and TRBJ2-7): DTGVSQNPRHKITKRGQNVTFRCDPISEHNRLYWYRQTLGQGPEFLTYFQNEAQLEKSRLLSDRFSAERPKGSFSTLEIQRTEQGDSAMYLCASANYEQYFGPGTRLTVT.

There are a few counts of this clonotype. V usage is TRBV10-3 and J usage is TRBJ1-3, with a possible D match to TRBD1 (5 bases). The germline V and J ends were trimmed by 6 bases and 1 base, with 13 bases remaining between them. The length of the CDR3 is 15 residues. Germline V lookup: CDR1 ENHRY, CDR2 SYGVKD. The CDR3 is CAISLGEFSGNTIYF. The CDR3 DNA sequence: TGTGCCATCAGCCTGGGGGAGTTTTCTGGAAACACCATATATTTT.

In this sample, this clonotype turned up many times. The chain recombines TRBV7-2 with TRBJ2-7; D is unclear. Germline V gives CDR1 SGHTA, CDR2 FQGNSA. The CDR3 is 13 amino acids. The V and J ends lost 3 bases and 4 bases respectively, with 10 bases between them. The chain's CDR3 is CASSFGQKYEQYF. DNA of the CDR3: TGTGCCAGCAGCTTTGGGCAGAAATACGAGCAGTACTTC.

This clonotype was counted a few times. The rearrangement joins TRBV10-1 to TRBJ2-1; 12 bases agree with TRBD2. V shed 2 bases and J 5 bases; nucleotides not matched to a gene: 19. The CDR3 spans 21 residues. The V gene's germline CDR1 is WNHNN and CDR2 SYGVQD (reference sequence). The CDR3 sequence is CASSETKRAELAGGQNNEQFF. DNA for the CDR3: TGCGCCAGCAGTGAGACCAAAAGAGCCGAACTAGCGGGAGGACAAAACAATGAGCAGTTCTTC.

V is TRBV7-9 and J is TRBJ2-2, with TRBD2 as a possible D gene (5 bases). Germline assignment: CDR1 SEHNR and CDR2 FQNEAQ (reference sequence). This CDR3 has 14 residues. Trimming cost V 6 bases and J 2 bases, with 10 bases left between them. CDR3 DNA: TGTGCCAGCAGGAGGGCCAGAAACACCGGGGAGCTGTTTTTT. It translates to CASRRARNTGELFF.

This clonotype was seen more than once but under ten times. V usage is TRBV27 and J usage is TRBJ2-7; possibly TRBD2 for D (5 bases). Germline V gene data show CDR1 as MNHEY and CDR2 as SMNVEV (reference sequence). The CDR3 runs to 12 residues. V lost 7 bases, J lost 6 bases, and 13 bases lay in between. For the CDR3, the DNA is TGTGCCAGCACCAATTACGAGGGCGAGCAGTACTTC. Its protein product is CASTNYEGEQYF.

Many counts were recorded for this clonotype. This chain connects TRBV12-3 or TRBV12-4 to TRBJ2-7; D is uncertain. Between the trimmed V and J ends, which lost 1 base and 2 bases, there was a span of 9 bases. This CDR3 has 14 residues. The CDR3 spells CASSLDSTTYEQYF. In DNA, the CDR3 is TGTGCCAGCAGTTTAGACAGCACGACCTACGAGCAGTACTTC.

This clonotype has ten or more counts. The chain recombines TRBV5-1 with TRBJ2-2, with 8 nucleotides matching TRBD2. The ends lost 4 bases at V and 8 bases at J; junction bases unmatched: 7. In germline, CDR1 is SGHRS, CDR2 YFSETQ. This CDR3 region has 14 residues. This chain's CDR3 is CASSRSGTRGELFF. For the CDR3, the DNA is TGCGCCAGCAGCCGTAGCGGGACGAGGGGGGAGCTGTTTTTT.

The CDR3 reads CASSLALQAFYNEQFF. The CDR3 nucleotides read TGCGCCAGCAGCTTGGCCCTACAGGCCTTTTACAATGAGCAGTTCTTC. This chain joins TRBV5-1 and TRBJ2-1; a possible D gene is TRBD1 (5 bases). Germline CDR1 and CDR2: SGHRS and YFSETQ. The V end lost 0 bases, the J end lost 4 bases, and 14 bases lay between the germline ends. The CDR3 runs 16 residues.

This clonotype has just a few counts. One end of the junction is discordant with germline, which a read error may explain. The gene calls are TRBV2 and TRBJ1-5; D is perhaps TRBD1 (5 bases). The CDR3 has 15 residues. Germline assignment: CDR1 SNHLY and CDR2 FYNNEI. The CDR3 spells CASSPEGRSNRPQHF. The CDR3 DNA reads TGTGCCAGCAGCCCGGAGGGGCGTAGCAATCGGCCCCAGCATTTT.

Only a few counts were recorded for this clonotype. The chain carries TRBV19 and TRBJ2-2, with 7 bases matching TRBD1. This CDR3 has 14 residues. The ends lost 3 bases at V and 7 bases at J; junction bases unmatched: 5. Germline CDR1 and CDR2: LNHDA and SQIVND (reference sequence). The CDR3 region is CASSMRGGDGELFF. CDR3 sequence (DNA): TGTGCCAGTAGTATGCGAGGGGGCGACGGGGAGCTGTTTTTT.

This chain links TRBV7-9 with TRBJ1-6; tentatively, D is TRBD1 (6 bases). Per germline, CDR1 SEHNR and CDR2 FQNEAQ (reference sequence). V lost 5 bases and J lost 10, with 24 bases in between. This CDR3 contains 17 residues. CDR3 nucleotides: TGTGCCAGCAGCCAAACCCTCGTCGGGGGGCTTGGATCACCCCTCCACTTT. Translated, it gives CASSQTLVGGLGSPLHF.

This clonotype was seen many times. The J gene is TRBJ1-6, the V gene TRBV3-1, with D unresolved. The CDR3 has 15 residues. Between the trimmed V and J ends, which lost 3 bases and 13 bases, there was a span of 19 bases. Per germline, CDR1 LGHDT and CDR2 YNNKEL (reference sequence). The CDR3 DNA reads TGTGCCAGCAGCCAGCAGATTAGTCGTTCCTTCCCCCTCCACTTT. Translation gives CASSQQISRSFPLHF.